The 13 T cell receptor beta chains reported below all come from one sample, sequenced in a study of shared clonotypes between healthy human individuals. Profiling relied on immunoSEQ multiplex PCR, and the TCRdb table lists in-frame clones only, not all of them. The data show roughly 2.2 million clones, over 90% seen once. Sequenced sample: naive CD4+ T cells from PBMCs. Subset defined: CD45RA+ positively selected. These receptors originate from a man in his late teens or twenties in good health. Some clones in this sample may be carry-over from other donors' samples.

V is TRBV27 and J is TRBJ1-2, with 10 bases fitting TRBD1. Germline CDR1 MNHEY, CDR2 SMNVEV (reference sequence). This CDR3 contains 17 residues. Losses at the gene ends were 3 bases for V and 3 bases for J; bases not matched to a gene: 10. This CDR3 is CASSLGQGRPEDYGYTF. CDR3 DNA: TGTGCCAGCAGTTTGGGACAGGGGCGCCCCGAGGACTATGGCTACACCTTC.

V gene TRBV13 combines with J gene TRBJ1-2; D not certain. In germline, CDR1 is PRHDT, CDR2 FYEKMQ (reference sequence). V lost 2 bases to trimming and J lost 8 bases, with 15 bases between them. This CDR3 spans 14 amino acids. The CDR3 sequence: CASSLRVLVEGYTF. The DNA for the CDR3 is TGTGCCAGCAGCTTAAGGGTCCTCGTTGAGGGCTACACCTTC.

J is TRBJ1-1 and V is TRBV5-6; D unresolved. With 2 bases removed from V and 1 base from J, the gap between germline ends came to 12 bases. The CDR3 covers 15 residues. Looked up from germline, CDR1 is SGHDT and CDR2 is YYEEEE. Here the CDR3 reads CASSLPRRGNTEAFF. CDR3 DNA: TGTGCCAGCAGCTTACCCCGACGGGGGAACACTGAAGCTTTCTTT.

As regards this clone: This CDR3 is also generated by other DNA sequences in the sample. V is TRBV5-1 and J is TRBJ1-5; D might be TRBD1 (5 bases). In germline, CDR1 is SGHRS, CDR2 YFSETQ. V gave up 4 bases and J gave up 0 bases, with 17 bases separating them. This CDR3 is built from 17 residues. CDR3 sequence: CASSPGTGGYSNQPQHF. The CDR3 coding sequence is TGCGCCAGCAGCCCTGGCACAGGCGGATATAGCAATCAGCCCCAGCATTTT.

This clone was counted a single time. Distinct nucleotide sequences in the sample also encode this CDR3. This chain connects TRBV5-4 to TRBJ2-1; D might be TRBD1 (5 bases). The CDR3 has 13 residues. Germline V gene data show CDR1 as SGHNT and CDR2 as YYREEE (reference sequence). V shed 0 bases and J shed 4 bases, with 5 bases lying between them. The CDR3 loop reads CASSLDRYNEQFF. CDR3 in DNA: TGTGCCAGCAGCTTGGACAGGTACAATGAGCAGTTCTTC. The complete variable domain, with remaining parts taken from reference TRBV5-4 and TRBJ2-1, reads ETGVTQSPTHLIKTRGQQVTLRCSSQSGHNTVSWYQQALGQGPQFIFQYYREEENGRGNFPPRFSGLQFPNYSSELNVNALELDDSALYLCASSLDRYNEQFFGPGTRLTVL.

This clone was recorded only once. The chain couples TRBV2 to TRBJ1-1; 9 bases match TRBD1. Germline V gene lookup returns CDR1 SNHLY and CDR2 FYNNEI. The CDR3 runs 14 residues. Germline trimming cut 6 bases from V and 4 bases from J; bases unmatched to any gene: 6. CDR3 in DNA: TGTGCCAGCAGGGCGGGACAGGGAGTCACTGAAGCTTTCTTT. It is translated as CASRAGQGVTEAFF.

This clone was seen once. V and J are TRBV5-1 and TRBJ1-1; 10 bases align to TRBD1. Germline V lookup: CDR1 SGHRS, CDR2 YFSETQ. The CDR3 consists of 14 residues. Trimming took 4 bases from V and 7 from J; bases not matched to a gene: 7. The CDR3 spells CASSPGQGYSEAFF. The CDR3 nucleotides read TGCGCCAGCAGCCCGGGACAGGGGTACAGTGAAGCTTTCTTT.

The table lists this clone with a few counts. The chain combines TRBV5-1 with TRBJ2-5, with 8 bases matching TRBD2. V was clipped by 2 bases and J by 6 bases; unmatched bases: 3. The CDR3 runs 13 residues. Germline lookup yields CDR1 SGHRS and CDR2 YFSETQ. CDR3 region: CASSFTSGQTQYF. CDR3 in DNA: TGCGCCAGCAGCTTTACTAGCGGACAGACCCAGTACTTC.

The rearrangement links TRBV28 to TRBJ2-5; 8 bases align to TRBD2. Germline V gene lookup returns CDR1 MDHEN and CDR2 SYDVKM. This CDR3 has 18 residues. Trimming removed 6 bases from V and 3 bases from J; junction bases left unmatched: 18. The CDR3 sequence: CASSEESFGSGIEETQYF. CDR3 in DNA: TGTGCCAGCAGCGAAGAATCGTTTGGTAGCGGGATTGAAGAGACCCAGTACTTC.

V and J are TRBV9 and TRBJ1-2; D uncertain. Trimming took 0 bases from V and 8 from J, leaving 17 bases between them. CDR3 size: 15 residues. CDR1 and CDR2 from the germline V gene are SGDLS and YYNGEE. CDR3 region: CASSVDLVPRPGYTF. Written as DNA, the CDR3 is TGTGCCAGCAGCGTAGATCTGGTACCCCGCCCGGGCTACACCTTC. The full variable domain, completed using reference TRBV9 and TRBJ1-2, is DSGVTQTPKHLITATGQRVTLRCSPRSGDLSVYWYQQSLDQGLQFLIQYYNGEERAKGNILERFSAQQFPDLHSELNLSSLELGDSALYFCASSVDLVPRPGYTFGSGTRLTVV.

Note on this clone: One junction end does not reproduce the germline sequence, and a read error may be involved. V and J are TRBV6-4 and TRBJ1-2; possible D gene TRBD1, 6 bases. Germline CDR1 MRHNA, CDR2 SNTAGT. This CDR3 is built from 13 residues. The CDR3 sequence is CTSSQTGVYGYTF. The CDR3 coding sequence is TGTACCAGCAGCCAGACAGGTGTCTATGGCTACACCTTC.

The V gene is TRBV5-5, the J gene TRBJ2-1, with D hard to call. Germline CDR1 and CDR2: SGHKS and YYEKEE (reference sequence). V lost 0 bases and J 1 base, leaving 11 bases between the germline ends. There are 16 residues in the CDR3. CDR3 protein: CASSLGVARSYNEQFF. CDR3 coding DNA: TGTGCCAGCAGCTTGGGTGTAGCTAGATCCTACAATGAGCAGTTCTTC.

Comments on this clone: The same CDR3 is also encoded by other DNA sequences in this sample. The CDR3 nucleotides read TGCGCCAGCAGCCTCCAGGGGGTTCAAGAGACCCAGTACTTC. Translated, it gives CASSLQGVQETQYF. The chain has TRBV5-1 and TRBJ2-5; TRBD1 agrees at 7 bases. This CDR3 region has 14 residues. J was trimmed by 2 bases and V by 4 bases; bases with no gene match: 5. Germline assignment: CDR1 SGHRS and CDR2 YFSETQ.